Below, 20 T cell receptor beta chains from the same sample are listed, as sequenced in a study of T cell changes during pregnancy in multiple sclerosis (dated by TCRdb to between 2017 and 2020). Library method: the immunoSEQ multiplex PCR assay. The table comes from immuneACCESS by way of TCRdb, which keeps in-frame sequences with V and J called. Part of the clones is missing from these tables; in studies checked, under half for an unresolved V gene and the rest for unknown reasons. The sample records approximately 84,000 clones, approximately 95% of which are singletons. The ten largest clones add up to around 0.91% of the sample. Material: peripheral blood, obtained in the second trimester of pregnancy. The source is a female donor in good health, enrolled as a control in a pregnancy study.

The chain has TRBV6-5 and TRBJ1-1; no firm D call. The CDR3 spans 14 residues. Germline V gene sequence: CDR1 MNHEY, CDR2 SVGAGI. V was cut by 6 bases and J by 0 bases, with 11 bases left in between. DNA of the CDR3: TGTGCCAGCAGGGTCTCTAAGCTGAACACTGAAGCTTTCTTT. As protein: CASRVSKLNTEAFF.

This clone showed up many times. The gene calls are TRBV18 and TRBJ2-7; D is possibly TRBD1 (5 bases). Trimming stripped 0 bases from V and 6 bases from J, with 15 bases between. CDR1 and CDR2 (germline): KGHSH, LQKENI. The CDR3 length is 15 residues. CDR3 nucleotide sequence: TGTGCCAGCTCACCACCGGTTGCAGGGCCAGTCGAGCAGTACTTC. Its translation: CASSPPVAGPVEQYF.

The CDR3 sequence: CATSRGTSGASSYEQYF. Here the CDR3 DNA reads TGTGCCACCAGCAGAGGGACTAGCGGGGCGAGCTCCTACGAGCAGTACTTC. This sequence joins TRBV15 and TRBJ2-7, with 12 bases aligning to TRBD2. The CDR3 is 17 amino acids. The V segment lost 1 base and the J segment 0 bases; nucleotides outside the gene matches: 4. The germline V gene has CDR1 LNHNV and CDR2 YYDKDF (reference sequence).

The rearrangement links TRBV5-6 to TRBJ2-6; no clear D gene. V was shortened by 3 bases and J by 6 bases, with 7 bases between the two germline ends. This CDR3 is built from 13 residues. From germline, CDR1 is SGHDT and CDR2 YYEEEE. CDR3 residues: CASSSPPANVLTF. CDR3 coding DNA: TGTGCCAGCAGCTCTCCCCCGGCCAACGTCCTGACTTTC.

This clone has just one count. The rearrangement links TRBV6-5 to TRBJ1-1; D call uncertain. The CDR3 is 15 amino acids. V lost 0 bases and J lost 1, with 9 bases in between. CDR1 is MNHEY, CDR2 SVGAGI, per germline. The CDR3 coding sequence is TGTGCCAGCAGTTACTCGGTGGAGGCGAACACTGAAGCTTTCTTT. This codes for CASSYSVEANTEAFF.

The V call is TRBV7-2, the J call TRBJ2-4; D remains ambiguous. V dropped 1 base and J dropped 3 bases, with 10 bases sitting between them. Germline CDR1 and CDR2: SGHTA and FQGNSA. The length of the CDR3 is 15 residues. CDR3 DNA: TGTGCCAGCAGCTTAGGCCAACCAGGCAAAAACATTCAGTACTTC. As protein: CASSLGQPGKNIQYF.

The CDR3 protein is CASSQDQRRGLSGELFF. As DNA, the CDR3 is TGCGCCAGCAGCCAAGATCAAAGGAGGGGGCTGTCGGGGGAGCTGTTTTTT. The genes are TRBV4-1 and TRBJ2-2; D might be TRBD1 (7 bases). CDR1 and CDR2 (germline): MGHRA, YSYEKL. V shed 0 bases and J shed 8 bases, with 19 bases lying between them. The CDR3 extends over 17 amino acids.

The chain employs TRBV6-1 and TRBJ2-3; 11 positions agree with TRBD2. The CDR3 is 16 amino acids. The ends lost 1 base at V and 0 bases at J; junction bases unmatched: 0. Germline CDR1 and CDR2: MNHNS and SASEGT. CDR3 in amino acids: CASSEGTSGSTDTQYF. The CDR3 bases are TGTGCCAGCAGTGAAGGGACTAGCGGGAGCACAGATACGCAGTATTTT.

The chain recombines TRBV28 with TRBJ1-4; no reliable D call. Germline CDR1 MDHEN, CDR2 SYDVKM. CDR3 length: 16 residues. V was clipped by 4 bases and J by 4 bases, with 16 bases between them. CDR3 nucleotide sequence: TGTGCCAGCAGTTCACCCATGGAGGGCCGTAATGAAAAACTGTTTTTT. Translation: CASSSPMEGRNEKLFF. The complete variable domain, with remaining parts taken from reference TRBV28 and TRBJ1-4, reads DVKVTQSSRYLVKRTGEKVFLECVQDMDHENMFWYRQDPGLGLRLIYFSYDVKMKEKGDIPEGYSVSREKKERFSLILESASTNQTSMYLCASSSPMEGRNEKLFFGSGTQLSVL.

The V and J genes are TRBV6-1 and TRBJ2-7, with D possibly TRBD1 on 6 matching bases. Trimming removed 3 bases at V and 5 bases at J, with 14 bases between. The CDR3 consists of 14 residues. Germline V gene data show CDR1 as MNHNS and CDR2 as SASEGT. This CDR3 is CASSDFTGRDEQYF. CDR3 coding DNA: TGTGCCAGCAGTGATTTTACAGGGCGCGACGAGCAGTACTTC.

The chain recombines TRBV19 with TRBJ2-7; perhaps TRBD2 as D (6 bases). Germline values: CDR1 LNHDA, CDR2 SQIVND (reference sequence). The CDR3 contains 14 residues. V gave up 1 base and J gave up 3 bases, with 10 bases separating them. CDR3 in amino acids: CASSIGLDVYEQYF. In DNA, the CDR3 is TGTGCCAGTAGTATAGGACTAGACGTCTACGAGCAGTACTTC.

The gene calls are TRBV19 and TRBJ2-2; D call uncertain. V dropped 10 bases and J dropped 4 bases, with 10 bases sitting between them. Germline assignment: CDR1 LNHDA and CDR2 SQIVND (reference sequence). This CDR3 is built from 12 residues. As DNA, the CDR3 is TGTGCCACATACATCTCCACCGGGGAGCTGTTTTTT. It encodes CATYISTGELFF.

The V call is TRBV5-1, the J call TRBJ2-5, with D perhaps TRBD2 (6 bases). This CDR3 spans 14 amino acids. Germline V lookup: CDR1 SGHRS, CDR2 YFSETQ. Deletions cut 2 bases from V and 3 bases from J, with 11 bases between. The CDR3 DNA is TGCGCCAGCAGCTTCTCAGGAGGGGAAGAGACCCAGTACTTC. This encodes CASSFSGGEETQYF.

The rearrangement uses TRBV28 and TRBJ2-7, with TRBD1 matching over 9 bases. This CDR3 region has 15 residues. After removal of 3 bases from V and 0 bases from J, the junction contained 3 bases not matched to a gene. The germline gives CDR1 MDHEN, CDR2 SYDVKM. The CDR3 sequence is CASSFRDRVSYEQYF. The CDR3 DNA reads TGTGCCAGCAGTTTCCGGGACAGGGTCTCCTACGAGCAGTACTTC.

This clone was counted a single time. The genes are TRBV5-4 and TRBJ2-3; D possibly corresponds to TRBD2 (7 bases). V was shortened by 4 bases and J by 6 bases, with 18 bases between the two germline ends. The CDR3 extends over 15 amino acids. The germline V gene encodes CDR1 SGHNT and CDR2 YYREEE (reference sequence). The CDR3 loop is CASSLGGGEADTQYF. The CDR3 coding sequence is TGTGCCAGCAGCCTAGGGGGAGGGGAGGCGGATACGCAGTATTTT.

The chain employs TRBV5-1 and TRBJ2-3; D is undetermined. The CDR3 is 12 residues long. In germline, CDR1 is SGHRS, CDR2 YFSETQ. The V gene lost 5 bases and the J gene lost 9 bases, with 13 bases spanning the gap. The DNA for the CDR3 is TGCGCCAGCAGGCAAAATCTCGGGACGCAGTATTTT. It is translated as CASRQNLGTQYF.

The chain uses TRBV5-4 and TRBJ1-5; 7 bases are a match to TRBD1. Germline CDR1 reads SGHNT; CDR2 reads YYREEE (reference sequence). V lost 0 bases and J lost 4; bases outside the gene matches: 4. CDR3 size: 15 residues. The CDR3: CASSLDRGENQPQHF. The CDR3 bases are TGTGCCAGCAGCTTGGACAGGGGAGAAAATCAGCCCCAGCATTTT. Using reference TRBV5-4 and TRBJ1-5 for the parts outside the CDR3, the full variable domain is ETGVTQSPTHLIKTRGQQVTLRCSSQSGHNTVSWYQQALGQGPQFIFQYYREEENGRGNFPPRFSGLQFPNYSSELNVNALELDDSALYLCASSLDRGENQPQHFGDGTRLSIL.

In this sample, this clone turned up once. The chain has TRBV19 and TRBJ2-3; the D is unclear. This CDR3 is 13 amino acids long. V was shortened by 3 bases and J by 2 bases, with 6 bases between the two germline ends. The V gene's germline CDR1 is LNHDA and CDR2 SQIVND (reference sequence). In DNA form, the CDR3 reads TGTGCCAGTAGTATCGGGTACACAGATACGCAGTATTTT. Its translation is CASSIGYTDTQYF.

The chain uses TRBV10-3 and TRBJ2-1, with TRBD2 matching over 7 bases. V was clipped by 0 bases and J by 4 bases; unmatched bases: 15. There are 19 residues in the CDR3. The germline V gene encodes CDR1 ENHRY and CDR2 SYGVKD. CDR3 in DNA: TGTGCCATCAGTGAGTCGAAGGCTAGCGGCCTACAAGGATACAATGAGCAGTTCTTC. Protein sequence: CAISESKASGLQGYNEQFF.

This chain links TRBV4-2 with TRBJ2-7, with 9 bases fitting TRBD1. Losses at the gene ends were 5 bases for V and 2 bases for J; bases not matched to a gene: 7. CDR3 size: 15 residues. CDR1 and CDR2 (germline): LGHNA, YNFKEQ. CDR3 in amino acids: CASSSRTGVTYEQYF. CDR3 sequence (DNA): TGTGCCAGCAGCTCACGGACAGGGGTGACCTACGAGCAGTACTTC.